This TCR beta chain was observed in a study of OX40 agonist ivuxolimab in advanced cancers. Study summary: Among those enrolled, mean age was around 55 years (range about 20 to 79) and 82.7% were male.

CDR3 length: 14 residues. Germline CDR1 and CDR2: SGHTS and YDEGEE. V was pared by 7 bases and J by 1 base, with 8 bases of the junction left unmatched. The data were produced by immunoSEQ multiplex PCR, yet TCRdb's version contains in-frame clones alone and is incomplete. Here the sample spans about 64,000 clones, 80% being singletons. This receptor was identified in an adult with an advanced solid tumor such as melanoma, head and neck, liver or kidney cancer. The V gene is TRBV5-8, the J gene TRBJ2-7; 7 positions agree with TRBD2. The sequencing used CD4+ or CD8+ T cells sorted from blood, collected in a trial of the OX40 agonist ivuxolimab. CDR3 sequence (DNA): TGTGCCAGCTTCGGCCCCGGGAGGTCCTACGAGCAGTACTTC. Its protein product is CASFGPGRSYEQYF.